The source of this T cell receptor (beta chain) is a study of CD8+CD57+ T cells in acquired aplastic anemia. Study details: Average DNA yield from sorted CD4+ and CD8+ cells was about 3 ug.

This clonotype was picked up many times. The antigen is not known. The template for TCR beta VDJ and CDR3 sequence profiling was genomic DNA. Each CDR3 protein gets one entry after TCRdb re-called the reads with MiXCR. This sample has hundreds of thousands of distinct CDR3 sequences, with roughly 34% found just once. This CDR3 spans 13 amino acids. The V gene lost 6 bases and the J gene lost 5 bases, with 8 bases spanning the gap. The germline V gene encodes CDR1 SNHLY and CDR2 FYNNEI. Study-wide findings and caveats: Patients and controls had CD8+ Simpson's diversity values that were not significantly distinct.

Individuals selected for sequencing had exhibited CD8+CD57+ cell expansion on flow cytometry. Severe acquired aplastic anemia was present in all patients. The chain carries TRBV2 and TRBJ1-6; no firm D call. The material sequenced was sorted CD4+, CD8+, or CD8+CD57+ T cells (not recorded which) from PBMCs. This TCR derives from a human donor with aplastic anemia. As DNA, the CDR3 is TGTGCCAGCAGGCAGACAAATAATTCACCCCTCCACTTT. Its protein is CASRQTNNSPLHF.